A selection of T cell receptor beta chains follows, all from one sample in a study of naive and memory T cell subsets. MiXCR, run by TCRdb on the UMI-ligation and nested PCR reads, gives a single entry per CDR3 protein. Among approximately 100,000 distinct CDR3 sequences listed, more than 14% were seen once. The sample was naive CD8+ T cells from blood. The receptors were gathered from a human donor in good health. The CDR3 runs from the conserved cysteine through the conserved F or W. D genes are given only for firm matches. The size field is filled for only some rows; it gives once, few, many or a size class.

V gene	clone size	D gene	J gene	CDR3 DNA	CDR3 protein
TRBV7-9	few	-	TRBJ1-2	TGTGCCAGCAGTCCCACCGACGGCACGACTATTAACTATGGCTACACCTTC	CASSPTDGTTINYGYTF
TRBV7-2	few	-	TRBJ2-1	TGTGCCAGCAGCTCAATAGAGGACTGGGAGCAGTTCTTC	CASSSIEDWEQFF
TRBV7-9	many	-	TRBJ1-2	TGTGCCAGCAACAGCCCCGGACGATCTAACTATGGCTACACCTTC	CASNSPGRSNYGYTF
TRBV27	-	TRBD1	TRBJ1-1	TGTGCCAGCAGTTTATTTCCGGACAGGGGAGGGTTAAGGGCTTTCTTT	CASSLFPDRGGLRAFF
TRBV7-3	few	TRBD1	TRBJ1-1	TGTGCCAGCAGCTCCGGACAGGGGGACACTGAAGCTTTCTTT	CASSSGQGDTEAFF
TRBV6-6	-	-	TRBJ2-3	TGTGCCAGCAGTCCCCGGGTGAACACAGATACGCAGTATTTT	CASSPRVNTDTQYF
TRBV5-6	few	TRBD1	TRBJ1-1	TGTGCCAGCAACAGGGGGACCACTGAAGCTTTCTTT	CASNRGTTEAFF
TRBV27	few	TRBD2	TRBJ2-1	TGTGCCAGCAGTTTACTAGCGGGAGTCGGTGAGCAGTTCTTC	CASSLLAGVGEQFF
TRBV10-3	-	-	TRBJ1-1	TGTGCCATCGGGGACACCATGAACACTGAAGCTTTCTTT	CAIGDTMNTEAFF
TRBV23-1	few	TRBD2	TRBJ2-6	TGCGCCACCACCAGCTCTAGCGGGAAAAGCTCTGGGGCCAACGTCCTGACTTTC	CATTSSSGKSSGANVLTF
TRBV6-5	many	-	TRBJ2-1	TGTGCCAGCAGTTACATGGACAGCTTGAATGAGCAGTTCTTC	CASSYMDSLNEQFF
TRBV12-3/TRBV12-4	-	-	TRBJ1-3	TGTGCCAGCAGTTTGGGAGGGTTCCCTGGAAACACCATATATTTT	CASSLGGFPGNTIYF
TRBV4-3	-	-	TRBJ1-4	TGCGCCAGCAGCCCGGGGAACGAAAAACTGTTTTTT	CASSPGNEKLFF
TRBV24-1	-	TRBD1	TRBJ2-1	TGTGCCACCAGCGAGGGTGGACAGGGGAATGAGCAGTTCTTC	CATSEGGQGNEQFF
TRBV12-3/TRBV12-4	few	-	TRBJ1-2	TGTGCCAGCAGTCCTGCCACCTATGGCTACACCTTC	CASSPATYGYTF
TRBV20-1	few	TRBD2	TRBJ2-7	TGCAGTGCTAGTCGCGGGACTAGCGTCCCCTACGAGCAGTACTTC	CSASRGTSVPYEQYF
TRBV29-1	few	-	TRBJ2-1	TGCAGCGCACCACCGGGACACCCCTCCTACAATGAGCAGTTCTTC	CSAPPGHPSYNEQFF
TRBV12-3/TRBV12-4	few	-	TRBJ1-1	TGTGCCAGCACCATAGGAGGACAGCCGAACACTGAAGCTTTCTTT	CASTIGGQPNTEAFF
TRBV15	-	-	TRBJ2-7	TGTGCCACCAGCAGAGATGGAGAGGTCTACGAGCAGTACTTC	CATSRDGEVYEQYF
TRBV4-3	many	-	TRBJ1-4	TGCGCCAGCAGGGGGAGGGGAAATGAAAAACTGTTTTTT	CASRGRGNEKLFF
TRBV12-3/TRBV12-4	few	-	TRBJ1-5	TGTGCCAGCACACACACCCACCACGGCCAGCCCCAGCATTTT	CASTHTHHGQPQHF
TRBV12-3/TRBV12-4	-	-	TRBJ2-5	TGTGCCAGCAGTCCCACATCGACAGGACAAGAGACCCAGTACTTC	CASSPTSTGQETQYF
TRBV7-3	-	TRBD2	TRBJ2-1	TGTGCCAGCAGCGCAACTAGCGGGGGGCACAATGAGCAGTTCTTC	CASSATSGGHNEQFF
TRBV12-3/TRBV12-4	-	TRBD1	TRBJ1-6	TGTGCCAGCAGCCCCGGACAGGGAGCCACATATAATTCACCCCTCCACTTT	CASSPGQGATYNSPLHF
TRBV9	-	-	TRBJ2-7	TGTGCCAGCAGCATAGACGTGGGAGGCGAGCAGTACTTC	CASSIDVGGEQYF
TRBV29-1	many	TRBD2	TRBJ2-3	TGCAGCGGATGGGGATGGGGACTAGAAGGCACAGATACGCAGTATTTT	CSGWGWGLEGTDTQYF
TRBV6-1	-	-	TRBJ2-5	TGTGCCAGCAGGGATCAAGAGACCCAGTACTTC	CASRDQETQYF
TRBV7-6	few	-	TRBJ2-1	TGTGCCAGCTCCGAAGGCGGAAAGGCTGGTGAGCAGTTCTTC	CASSEGGKAGEQFF
TRBV20-1	few	-	TRBJ2-3	TGCAGTGCTGCAGGGGTTGGGAGTGCAGATACGCAGTATTTT	CSAAGVGSADTQYF
TRBV12-3/TRBV12-4	-	-	TRBJ2-2	TGTGCCAGCCTGCCTGGGCTAACCGGGGAGCTGTTTTTT	CASLPGLTGELFF
TRBV7-9	few	-	TRBJ2-4	TGTGCCAGCAGCTTAGGACACATTCAGTACTTC	CASSLGHIQYF
TRBV12-3/TRBV12-4	many	-	TRBJ1-1	TGTGCCAGCAGTAGCAGGGGTACTGAAGCTTTCTTT	CASSSRGTEAFF
TRBV6-5	many	TRBD2	TRBJ2-7	TGTGCCAGCAGTCAAGATACGGGACTAGTTTCCTACGAGCAGTACTTC	CASSQDTGLVSYEQYF
TRBV4-3	few	-	TRBJ2-7	TGCGCCAGCAGCCAAGACTGGCAGCCCGTGTACGAGCAGTACTTC	CASSQDWQPVYEQYF
TRBV4-3	-	TRBD1	TRBJ2-3	TGCGCCAGCAGCCGTGGACAGGGGCACGATACGCAGTATTTT	CASSRGQGHDTQYF
TRBV13	-	-	TRBJ2-3	TGTGCCAGCATCCCGGCGGGAACGGCAGATACGCAGTATTTT	CASIPAGTADTQYF
TRBV4-3	few	-	TRBJ2-7	TGCGCCAGCAGCCAAGATCGGTCCGGATCCTACGAGCAGTACTTC	CASSQDRSGSYEQYF
TRBV2	few	-	TRBJ1-2	TGTGCCAGCACTGTGGGCAATGGCTACACCTTC	CASTVGNGYTF
TRBV20-1	-	TRBD1	TRBJ1-2	TGCAGTGCTATCGACCGGGACAGCTATGGCTACACCTTC	CSAIDRDSYGYTF
TRBV27	many	-	TRBJ1-1	TGTGCCAGCAGTTTAGAAGGGAGGAACACTGAAGCTTTCTTT	CASSLEGRNTEAFF
TRBV27	-	TRBD2	TRBJ2-3	TGTGCCAGCAGTTTTCTAGCGGGAGGGCCGAGGGATACGCAGTATTTT	CASSFLAGGPRDTQYF
TRBV19	-	-	TRBJ2-5	TGTGCCAGTAGCCTAAATTTTAATGGTAGGACCCAGTACTTC	CASSLNFNGRTQYF
TRBV12-3/TRBV12-4	few	-	TRBJ1-2	TGTGCCAGCAGTTTGTCAAGCCTGTATGGCTACACCTTC	CASSLSSLYGYTF
TRBV29-1	-	-	TRBJ2-7	TGCAGCGTTGAAGAAGCGGACAGTACATCCTACGAGCAGTACTTC	CSVEEADSTSYEQYF
TRBV4-3	-	-	TRBJ1-4	TGCGCCAGCAGCCAAGATCCGGGGGCGAGTGAAAAACTGTTTTTT	CASSQDPGASEKLFF
TRBV12-3/TRBV12-4	many	TRBD2	TRBJ2-1	TGTGCCAGCAGTCCCGGGACTAAGCAGTTCTTC	CASSPGTKQFF
TRBV30	once	-	TRBJ2-1	TGTGCCTGGAGTGTGCATGGTTACAATGAGCAGTTCTTC	CAWSVHGYNEQFF
TRBV20-1	-	-	TRBJ1-5	TGCAGTGGGGTAACAATAGGAGGTCAGCCCCAGCATTTT	CSGVTIGGQPQHF
TRBV4-3	-	-	TRBJ1-6	TGCGCCAGCAGCCAAGATGCGGCCAGCTCCTATAATTCACCCCTCCACTTT	CASSQDAASSYNSPLHF
TRBV7-8	few	TRBD1	TRBJ1-3	TGTGCCAGCAGCCCCGATATCGACAGGGATCCATTCACCGGAAACACCATATATTTT	CASSPDIDRDPFTGNTIYF
TRBV11-2	few	-	TRBJ2-1	TGTGCCAGCAGCACCACCCTGATGCAAGGCTCCTACAATGAGCAGTTCTTC	CASSTTLMQGSYNEQFF
TRBV18	few	TRBD2	TRBJ2-1	TGTGCCAGCTCACCCGGGACTAGTTTGGACAATGAGCAGTTCTTC	CASSPGTSLDNEQFF
TRBV27	few	-	TRBJ2-7	TGTGCCAGCACATCCTACAGGAACTCCTACGAGCAGTACTTC	CASTSYRNSYEQYF